This T cell receptor beta chain was recovered during a study of T cells in Graves' hyperthyroidism and ophthalmopathy. Broader study findings: A 13 V-J model separated ophthalmopathy from stable hyperthyroidism. Within blood appeared most thyroid clonotypes that had expanded above 0.001.

RNA transcripts yielded amplified TCR beta CDR3 regions. Initially, a first-round RT-PCR of the TCR CDR3 employed the HTBI primer set. TCRdb independently ran MiXCR on the multiplex PCR reads; one entry per CDR3 protein. The profile shows about 210,000 distinct CDR3 sequences, about 15% of them singletons. This clonotype was recorded at least ten times. No antigen is known for it. Clinical symptoms, serum thyroxine and TRAb, thyroid ultrasound and orbital computed tomography were used for the diagnoses. Fresh 10 ml peripheral blood yielded PBMCs. Sequenced: blood. This clonotype was sampled from a man aged 50 to 60 with Graves' hyperthyroidism.

CDR3 amino acids: CASSGGNSGIDTQYF. The CDR3 nucleotides are TGTGCCAGCAGCGGAGGAAATAGCGGCATAGATACGCAGTATTTT. The chain has TRBV5-4 and TRBJ2-3; a possible D gene is TRBD2 (6 bases). Trimming took 4 bases from V and 5 from J, leaving 17 bases between them. Per germline, CDR1 SGHNT and CDR2 YYREEE (reference sequence). This CDR3 is 15 amino acids long.